Sequencing of this T cell receptor (beta chain) was carried out in a study of CD8 T cells in ankylosing spondylitis. The CDR3 has 16 residues. Trimming removed 3 bases at V and 1 base at J, with 14 bases between. The germline gives CDR1 SEHNR, CDR2 FQNEAQ (reference sequence). Quantitative 5'-RACE with molecular barcodes generated TCR beta libraries. TCRdb reprocessed the 5' RACE reads via MiXCR and lists one record per CDR3 protein. The sample records 50,000 or so distinct CDR3 sequences, roughly 7.4% being singletons. Study-wide results and caveats: Disease-linked clones reportedly showed significant enrichment in matched ankylosing spondylitis synovial fluid. Ankylosing spondylitis blood seemed to carry a telltale TCR beta motif made of about 8 highly homologous variants. Clones linked to disease, bearing a CD8+ phenotype, were relatively rare in peripheral blood.

This clonotype was observed once. Its antigen is not identified. Sequenced: blood, either unsorted or a sorted T cell fraction (not recorded which). V and J are TRBV7-9 and TRBJ2-3; the D gene could be TRBD1 or TRBD2 (6 bases each). This TCR was sampled from a female donor with ankylosing spondylitis or in good health (not recorded which). CDR3 sequence (DNA): TGTGCCAGCAGCTTGTTAGTGGGGGGCGGCACAGATACGCAGTATTTT. Encoded protein: CASSLLVGGGTDTQYF.